The 30 T cell receptor beta chains reported below all come from one sample, sequenced in a study of post-analysis software for immune sequencing data. These receptors have no identified antigens. General study findings and limits: Among roughly five TRBV segments more frequent in patients than controls were TRBV5-6, TRBV5-1 and TRBV20-1.

The library was made from cDNA and included unique molecular identifiers. TCRdb ran MiXCR on the PCR reads and lists one entry per CDR3 protein. In the table there are 600,000 to 750,000 distinct CDR3 sequences, around 64% of which are singletons. The sample comprised blood. All receptors come from a girl aged 2-15 years with multiple sclerosis.

This clonotype turned up a few times. The chain employs TRBV5-1 and TRBJ2-6; perhaps TRBD1 as D (5 bases). Germline CDR1 is SGHRS and CDR2 is YFSETQ. There are 17 residues in the CDR3. V was trimmed by 0 bases and J by 0 bases, leaving 10 bases between them. This CDR3 is CASSLEGVSSGANVLTF. The CDR3 DNA sequence: TGCGCCAGCAGCTTGGAAGGGGTTAGCTCTGGGGCCAACGTCCTGACTTTC.

The table lists this clonotype with a few counts. The chain combines TRBV10-3 with TRBJ2-7, with D possibly TRBD1 on 6 matching bases. Germline CDR1 is ENHRY and CDR2 is SYGVKD. The CDR3 sequence is 13 residues long. Trimming pared 4 bases from V and 6 bases from J, leaving 13 bases between. CDR3 DNA: TGTGCCATCAGTGTTTCAGGGGACGGCGAGCAGTACTTC. The encoded protein is CAISVSGDGEQYF.

This clonotype came up a few times. V gene TRBV11-2 combines with J gene TRBJ2-5; D is ambiguous. V was clipped by 3 bases and J by 8 bases, with 13 bases between them. Germline assignment: CDR1 SGHAT and CDR2 FQNNGV. This CDR3 comprises 13 residues. CDR3 residues: CASSLGSRDTQYF. The CDR3, as DNA: TGTGCCAGCAGCTTGGGTAGCCGAGACACCCAGTACTTC.

The rearrangement uses TRBV5-5 and TRBJ2-1; 7 positions agree with TRBD1. The CDR3 is 15 amino acids. CDR1 and CDR2 from the germline V gene are SGHKS and YYEKEE (reference sequence). With V trimmed by 4 bases and J by 10 bases, 14 bases remained unmatched. CDR3 DNA sequence: TGTGCCAGCAGCGGCCCCCCCACAGGGGCCCACGAGCAGTTCTTC. This translates into CASSGPPTGAHEQFF.

The rearrangement links TRBV12-3 or TRBV12-4 to TRBJ2-3; no clear D. The CDR3 is made up of 11 amino acids. V was pared by 9 bases and J by 13 bases, with 17 bases between. The CDR3 reads CARVSADVEYF. The CDR3 DNA follows: TGTGCCAGAGTGAGCGCAGATGTGGAGTATTTT.

CDR3 DNA sequence: TGTGCCAGCAGCCCACTAGCGGGAGTGTACGAGCAGTACTTC. It is translated as CASSPLAGVYEQYF. This sequence joins TRBV3-1 and TRBJ2-7, with 11 nucleotides matching TRBD2. The CDR3 covers 14 residues. The germline V gene has CDR1 LGHDT and CDR2 YNNKEL (reference sequence). V lost 4 bases, J lost 4 bases, and 3 bases stayed unmatched.

The chain carries TRBV12-3 or TRBV12-4 and TRBJ1-4, with D perhaps TRBD1 (5 bases). CDR3 length: 13 residues. With 5 bases removed from V and 3 bases from J, the gap between germline ends came to 7 bases. Written as DNA, the CDR3 is TGTGCCAGCAGTGTAGGGGCTAATGAAAAACTGTTTTTT. This encodes CASSVGANEKLFF.

The chain couples TRBV20-1 to TRBJ2-1; D is undetermined. The CDR3 length is 14 residues. CDR1 is DFQATT, CDR2 SNEGSKA, per germline (reference sequence). With 0 bases removed from V and 2 bases from J, the gap between germline ends came to 8 bases. CDR3 nucleotides: TGCAGTGCTAGAGATATAGTACCCTACAATGAGCAGTTCTTC. This encodes CSARDIVPYNEQFF.

The chain combines TRBV13 with TRBJ2-3; 7 positions agree with TRBD2. Per germline, CDR1 PRHDT and CDR2 FYEKMQ (reference sequence). The length of the CDR3 is 16 residues. After removal of 2 bases from V and 1 base from J, the junction contained 6 bases not matched to a gene. The CDR3 sequence: CASSLPTSARTDTQYF. Written as DNA, the CDR3 is TGTGCCAGCAGCTTACCAACTAGCGCCCGCACAGATACGCAGTATTTT.

This clonotype was seen a handful of times. The chain uses TRBV5-1 and TRBJ2-2; D unresolved. Between the trimmed V and J ends, which lost 4 bases and 1 base, there was a span of 8 bases. The CDR3 sequence is 14 residues long. CDR1 is SGHRS and CDR2 is YFSETQ in the germline V gene. Here the CDR3 reads CASSPDGNTGELFF. CDR3 nucleotides: TGCGCCAGCAGCCCGGACGGGAACACCGGGGAGCTGTTTTTT.

This chain links TRBV7-2 with TRBJ2-3, with D perhaps TRBD1 or TRBD2 (5 bases each). V gave up 2 bases and J gave up 4 bases, with 19 bases separating them. The CDR3 is 17 amino acids. In germline, CDR1 is SGHTA, CDR2 FQGNSA. This CDR3 reads CASSLRVRGVGSDTQYF. CDR3 coding DNA: TGTGCCAGCAGCTTAAGGGTGCGAGGGGTCGGCTCAGATACGCAGTATTTT.

The chain recombines TRBV5-1 with TRBJ2-7; 7 nucleotides match TRBD1. This CDR3 is 15 amino acids long. In germline, CDR1 is SGHRS, CDR2 YFSETQ. The V gene end was trimmed by 2 bases and the J gene end by 1 base; junction bases not matched to a gene: 6. For the CDR3, the DNA is TGCGCCAGCAGCTTAGGGGGCGTTCCGTCCTACGAGCAGTACTTC. This sequence encodes CASSLGGVPSYEQYF.

This clonotype turned up a few times. The CDR3 coding sequence is TGTGCCAGCACTCGGACGAGTTATTCAGATACGCAGTATTTT. Translated, it gives CASTRTSYSDTQYF. The chain links TRBV2 to TRBJ2-3; no clear D gene. This CDR3 has 14 residues. Germline CDR1 is SNHLY and CDR2 is FYNNEI. V was trimmed by 7 bases and J by 4 bases, leaving 15 bases between them.

The chain links TRBV3-1 to TRBJ2-7; D ambiguous. V lost 1 base to trimming and J lost 9 bases, with 7 bases between them. Germline V CDR1 and CDR2: LGHDT, YNNKEL (reference sequence). This CDR3 contains 11 residues. The CDR3 spells CASSQGKGQYF. CDR3 sequence (DNA): TGTGCCAGCAGCCAAGGAAAGGGGCAGTACTTC.

This clonotype occurred a few times. The chain employs TRBV7-2 and TRBJ1-2; unclear D gene. The CDR3 runs to 14 residues. Trimming took off 7 bases at V and 2 bases at J, with 14 bases between the two ends. Germline lookup yields CDR1 SGHTA and CDR2 FQGNSA. The DNA of the CDR3 is TGTGCCAGCACCTCCCCCGGACTGAACTATGGCTACACCTTC. As protein: CASTSPGLNYGYTF.

The CDR3 protein is CASGGYTF. The DNA of the CDR3 is TGTGCCAGCGGAGGCTACACCTTC. V usage is TRBV6-5 and J usage is TRBJ1-2; D is ambiguous. Germline V lookup: CDR1 MNHEY, CDR2 SVGAGI. The CDR3 has 8 residues. Trimming removed 8 bases at V and 8 bases at J, with 3 bases between.

The chain has TRBV3-1 and TRBJ1-2; D unresolved. The ends were cut back, 0 bases at V and 8 bases at J, with 16 bases in the middle. The CDR3 consists of 15 residues. Per germline, CDR1 LGHDT and CDR2 YNNKEL (reference sequence). The CDR3 nucleotides are TGTGCCAGCAGCCAAGAAAACAGCTTACTAAAAGGCTACACCTTC. Residues: CASSQENSLLKGYTF.

The DNA of the CDR3 is TGCAGTGCTAGAGAGGGGGGGCTAGCGGGGGGATCTAGCACAGATACGCAGTATTTT. Encoded protein: CSAREGGLAGGSSTDTQYF. The chain has TRBV20-1 and TRBJ2-3; 11 bases align to TRBD2. There are 19 residues in the CDR3. With 0 bases clipped from V and 0 bases from J, the junction kept 11 bases outside the gene matches. The germline gives CDR1 DFQATT, CDR2 SNEGSKA (reference sequence).

This clonotype has more than one count but fewer than ten. This chain links TRBV4-1 with TRBJ1-2; 7 nucleotides line up with TRBD1. Germline trimming cut 4 bases from V and 10 bases from J; bases unmatched to any gene: 9. This CDR3 is 13 amino acids long. Germline CDR1 and CDR2: MGHRA and YSYEKL. The CDR3: CASSRLGQDSYTF. Here the CDR3 DNA reads TGCGCCAGCAGCCGGCTCGGACAGGACTCCTACACCTTC.

The rearrangement uses TRBV7-3 and TRBJ2-7; D not resolved. V was cut by 1 base and J by 0 bases, with 7 bases left in between. Germline V gene data show CDR1 as SGHTA and CDR2 as FQGTGA. The CDR3 contains 14 residues. The CDR3 protein is CASSLSPDSYEQYF. DNA for the CDR3: TGTGCCAGCAGCTTAAGCCCAGACTCCTACGAGCAGTACTTC.

The chain is built from TRBV7-2 and TRBJ2-1; the match to TRBD2 covers 10 bases. The CDR3 consists of 16 residues. After removal of 3 bases from V and 7 bases from J, the junction contained 9 bases not matched to a gene. Germline V gene sequence: CDR1 SGHTA, CDR2 FQGNSA. The CDR3 here is CASSFYRAGGRNEQFF. For the CDR3, the DNA is TGTGCCAGCAGCTTTTACAGAGCGGGGGGGCGTAATGAGCAGTTCTTC.

The CDR3 bases are TGTGCCAGCAGTTTAACTAGCGGGGGTAATAACAATGAGCAGTTCTTC. Translation gives CASSLTSGGNNNEQFF. This rearrangement joins TRBV12-3 or TRBV12-4 to TRBJ2-1; TRBD2 agrees at 11 bases. After removal of 2 bases from V and 5 bases from J, the junction contained 5 bases not matched to a gene. CDR3 size: 16 residues.

This clonotype was recorded once. This chain uses TRBV2 with TRBJ2-3, with 12 bases aligning to TRBD2. Looked up from germline, CDR1 is SNHLY and CDR2 is FYNNEI. Trimming at V came to 5 bases and at J to 3 bases, leaving 6 bases not matched to a gene. The CDR3 runs to 16 residues. CDR3 coding DNA: TGTGCCAGCAGTACGACTAGCGGGGGTGGGACAGATACGCAGTATTTT. Its translation: CASSTTSGGGTDTQYF.

The rearrangement links TRBV6-2 or TRBV6-3 to TRBJ2-1, with 12 bases that match TRBD2. V gave up 6 bases and J gave up 8 bases; unmatched junction bases: 14. This CDR3 comprises 17 residues. Germline V gene data show CDR1 as MNHEY and CDR2 as SVGEGT. The CDR3 sequence is CASSRPGTSGSIHEQFF. The CDR3 nucleotides are TGTGCCAGCAGCCGTCCCGGGACTAGCGGGTCTATCCATGAGCAGTTCTTC.

This clonotype was picked up a small number of times. The chain employs TRBV20-1 and TRBJ1-4; D call uncertain. V shed 2 bases and J shed 1 base, with 8 bases lying between them. The CDR3 sequence is 14 residues long. CDR1 and CDR2 from the germline V gene are DFQATT and SNEGSKA (reference sequence). For the CDR3, the DNA is TGCAGTGCTAGAAGGGCACGAACTAATGAAAAACTGTTTTTT. Residues: CSARRARTNEKLFF.

This clonotype was recorded a few times. CDR3 residues: CASSQDLVQETQYF. The CDR3 DNA reads TGTGCCAGCAGCCAAGATCTGGTCCAAGAGACCCAGTACTTC. The chain has TRBV3-1 and TRBJ2-5; no clear D. V was cut by 0 bases and J by 1 base, with 6 bases left in between. The CDR3 has 14 amino acids. From germline, CDR1 is LGHDT and CDR2 YNNKEL (reference sequence).

This clonotype has just a few counts. One end of the junction is discordant with germline, which a read error may explain. J is TRBJ2-3 and V is TRBV4-1; TRBD2 aligns across 7 bases. Germline assignment: CDR1 MGHRA and CDR2 YSYEKL. The CDR3 is made up of 14 amino acids. CDR3 in amino acids: CAGSPTGLGDTQYF. The CDR3 coding sequence is TGCGCCGGCAGCCCTACCGGACTAGGGGATACGCAGTATTTT.

The chain uses TRBV5-1 and TRBJ2-5; TRBD1 matches at 7 bases. The CDR3 is 14 residues long. Germline-derived CDR1 and CDR2 are SGHRS and YFSETQ. V lost 4 bases and J lost 3; bases outside the gene matches: 6. The CDR3 DNA is TGCGCCAGCAGCCCCGGACAGGAAGAAGAGACCCAGTACTTC. As protein: CASSPGQEEETQYF.

This chain's CDR3 is CASRSRGVYNEQFF. For the CDR3, the DNA is TGTGCCAGCAGAAGCCGGGGGGTCTACAATGAGCAGTTCTTC. V is TRBV25-1 and J is TRBJ2-1; the match to TRBD2 covers 7 bases. There are 14 residues in the CDR3. The J segment lost 3 bases and the V segment lost 6 bases, leaving 5 bases of the junction unmatched. Germline V CDR1 and CDR2: MGHDK, SYGVNS.

CDR3: CATATTGGGSDTQYF. The CDR3 nucleotides read TGTGCCACCGCTACGACAGGGGGCGGCTCAGATACGCAGTATTTT. This rearrangement joins TRBV10-3 to TRBJ2-3; 10 nucleotides align to TRBD1. V lost 10 bases to trimming and J lost 4 bases; unmatched junction nucleotides: 11. Germline loops: CDR1 ENHRY, CDR2 SYGVKD. The CDR3 runs to 15 residues.